This T cell receptor beta chain was found in a study of vaccination effects on CD4 cells after COVID-19 (dated by TCRdb to the early 2020s). With respect to the entire study: Two doses of either the BNT162b2 or the mRNA-1273 mRNA SARS-CoV-2 vaccine were administered to participants. Pre-vaccine samples were drawn from a couple of convalescent patients 16 days and one week before the first dose, at 142 and 148 days after COVID-19 diagnosis. The study compared SARS-CoV-2 spike-specific CD4+ TCR repertoires before and after mRNA vaccination in COVID-19 convalescent patients and infection-naive vaccine recipients. Altogether, over 9 COVID-19 convalescent patients and a few SARS-CoV-2-naive healthy vaccine recipients made up the full study. Cultures from other donors in the study were sequenced using the Oncomine TCR Beta short-read assay on an Illumina iSeq 100.

The ViraFEST assay stimulated PBMC with viral peptide pools and then used TCR sequencing to identify antigen-specific CD4+ T cell clonotypes by expansion. After less than 13 days of culture, CD4+ T cells were isolated with the EasySep CD4+ T cell isolation kit. Convalescent patients had PCR-confirmed SARS-CoV-2 infection between March and December 2020, before Alpha, Beta and Delta variants emerged in the United States. Some 2 million PBMC per well were cultured in IMDM with 5% human AB serum, 10 IU/ml IL-2 and gentamicin, plus 10 ug/ml peptides. On days 3 and 7, half of the culture medium was replaced with fresh IL-2-containing medium. Unless noted otherwise, every peptide stimulation condition was grown in triplicate wells. PBMC were separated from whole blood using Ficoll-Paque Plus gradient centrifugation and were then either cryopreserved at -140C or used fresh. Genomic DNA was extracted from cultured CD4+ T cells with the QIAamp micro DNA kit.

General conclusions and limits of the study: Marked clonal contraction was observed in both infection-induced and vaccine-induced clones at late post-vaccination timepoints, consistent with waning T cell responses. The study was limited by a small number of convalescent patients, and early post-infection timepoints were lacking. Among convalescent patients, the spike-reactive repertoire after vaccination was made up mainly of new vaccine-induced clones that were largely distinct from the clones induced by infection.

Receptor amplification or capture employed the immunoSEQ multiplex PCR assay. DNA from the CD4+ T cells that had been cultured and isolated underwent TCR beta CDR3 sequencing. Processing in the source paper ran as follows. Non-productive TCR sequences were removed, reads were trimmed to the CDR3 region, and CDR3s of at least 7 amino acids were retained. Antigen-specific clonotypes were identified using the MANAFEST web app by comparison of expansion in peptide wells against reference cultures. To be called positive, a clone needed expansion at FDR<0.05 compared with the reference and with all other wells, an odds ratio greater than 5, and a frequency greater than 0.1% in two replicate wells. Cross-reactive clonotypes were defined as significantly expanded in SARS-CoV-2 spike wells and in at least one common cold coronavirus spike condition. Levenshtein distance calculated with the stringdist R package was used to assess CDR3 similarity, and unrooted trees were constructed with ape in R 3.6.1. TCRdb limited this immuneACCESS table to in-frame rearrangements with V and J called. A share of clones is missing; checked studies link under half to unresolved V genes, and the rest is unexplained. V, J and clone size were drawn from that table, and D and trimming were deduced from the DNA. Counted in this sample were 20,000 to 25,000 clones; roughly 69% of them appeared once. Approximately 40% of the sample lies in the top ten.

This clone has just a few counts. Its antigen is not yet known. Base qualities are not recorded, but no much larger clone differs from it by a single base. Reading from cysteine to phenylalanine, the CDR3 counts 16 amino acids. CDR3 DNA is the only sequence kept; it has 48 bases, read in frame from the first base. The germline V gene (reference sequence) yields SEHNR for CDR1 and FQNEAQ for CDR2. At the junction V is shortened by 5 bases and J by 2 bases; bases outside the gene matches: 12. The sequence joins TRBV7-9 to TRBJ2-7; the central 7 bases match TRBD1. The source was CD4+ T cells from PBMCs cultured with a peptide pool, collected before COVID-19 vaccination. This receptor was taken from a human donor who had a prior SARS-CoV-2 infection. The CDR3 here reads CASSDLTGQLAYEQYF. The nucleotides read TGTGCCAGCAGCGACTTGACAGGGCAGCTGGCCTACGAGCAGTACTTC.